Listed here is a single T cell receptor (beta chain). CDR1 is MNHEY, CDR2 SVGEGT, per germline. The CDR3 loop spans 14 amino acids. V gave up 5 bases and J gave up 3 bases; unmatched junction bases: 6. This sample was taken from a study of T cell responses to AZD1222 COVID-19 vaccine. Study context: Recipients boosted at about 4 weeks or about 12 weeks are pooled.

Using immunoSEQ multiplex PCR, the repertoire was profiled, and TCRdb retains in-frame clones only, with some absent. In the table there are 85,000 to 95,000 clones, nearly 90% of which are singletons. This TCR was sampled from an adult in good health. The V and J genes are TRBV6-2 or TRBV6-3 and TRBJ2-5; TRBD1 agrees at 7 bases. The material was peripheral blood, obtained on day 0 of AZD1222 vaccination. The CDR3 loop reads CASSQPQGKETQYF. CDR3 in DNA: TGTGCCAGCAGTCAACCACAGGGGAAAGAGACCCAGTACTTC.